This T cell receptor beta chain derives from a study of blood T cell repertoires in COVID-19. In the study overall: Collection of acute and convalescent COVID-19 samples took place in the United States, Italy and Spain. PBMCs, B-cell-depleted T cells, or T cells were the source of the cDNA or gDNA that made up the material.

The data were produced by immunoSEQ multiplex PCR, yet TCRdb's version contains in-frame clones alone and is incomplete. The sample holds approximately 250,000 clones, approximately 86% seen once. The V end was cut by 1 base, the J end by 1 base, with 9 bases between. This CDR3 is built from 15 residues. Germline CDR1 LNHDA, CDR2 SQIVND (reference sequence). The origin of this receptor is a woman between 55 and 75 years old with COVID-19, enrolled during active disease. The V call is TRBV19, the J call TRBJ2-3, with D possibly matching TRBD2 (5 bases). Material: peripheral blood. This CDR3 is CASSIGGRRTDTQYF. The CDR3 bases are TGTGCCAGTAGTATAGGAGGGAGACGCACAGATACGCAGTATTTT.